The rows below give T cell receptor beta chains drawn from one sample of a study of identifying expanded T cells in peripheral blood. Libraries were prepared by immunoSEQ multiplex PCR; TCRdb keeps only in-frame clonotypes and omits some of them. The repertoire holds tens of thousands of clones, with roughly 81% as singletons. Sequencing was performed on blood. The receptors here all came from a person aged 18-70 years in good health. CDR3s include the opening cysteine and the closing phenylalanine or tryptophan. Fields, in order: V gene, D gene, clone size, J gene, CDR3 protein, CDR3 DNA. D genes are given only for firm matches. Clone size, where shown, is once, few, many, or a class for clones that have expanded.

>TRBV7-2|-|-|TRBJ1-1
CASSLALGRDNTEAFF
TGTGCCAGCAGCTTAGCGCTGGGCAGGGACAACACTGAAGCTTTCTTT
>TRBV18|-|-|TRBJ1-2
CASSENPSTGRSSYGYTF
TGTGCCAGCTCCGAAAACCCCTCGACAGGACGATCCAGCTATGGCTACACCTTC
>TRBV2|-|-|TRBJ2-1
CASSPLLTNEQFF
TGTGCCAGCAGTCCACTACTGACCAATGAGCAGTTCTTC
>TRBV10-3|-|-|TRBJ2-7
CAISDQGTYEQYF
TGTGCCATCAGTGACCAGGGGACCTACGAGCAGTACTTC
>TRBV9|TRBD1|-|TRBJ1-2
CASSVMTGGIDGYTF
TGTGCCAGCAGCGTGATGACAGGGGGAATAGATGGCTACACCTTC
>TRBV25-1|-|-|TRBJ2-5
CASSGGNSQETQYF
TGTGCCAGCAGTGGGGGCAACTCCCAAGAGACCCAGTACTTC
>TRBV11-2|-|-|TRBJ1-1
CASSLNHVNTEAFF
TGTGCCAGCAGCTTAAACCATGTGAACACTGAAGCTTTCTTT
>TRBV28|-|-|TRBJ2-7
CASSLPGSSYEQYF
TGTGCCAGCAGTTTACCGGGGAGCTCCTACGAGCAGTACTTC
>TRBV27|TRBD1|-|TRBJ2-2
CASSVQGAGTGELFF
TGTGCCAGCAGTGTCCAGGGGGCCGGCACCGGGGAGCTGTTTTTT
>TRBV27|TRBD2|-|TRBJ2-7
CASSLLREVEEQYF
TGTGCCAGCAGTTTATTGCGGGAGGTTGAAGAGCAGTACTTC
>TRBV23-1|-|-|TRBJ2-7
CASSHQPYEQYF
TGCGCCAGCAGTCACCAACCCTACGAGCAGTACTTC
>TRBV29-1|-|-|TRBJ1-1
CSVESAPGTEAFF
TGCAGCGTTGAGTCGGCACCCGGCACTGAAGCTTTCTTT
>TRBV11-2|TRBD2|-|TRBJ2-7
CASSLEHSGSPGFDEQYF
TGTGCCAGCAGCTTGGAGCATAGCGGGAGCCCAGGTTTCGACGAGCAGTACTTC
>TRBV5-1|-|few|TRBJ1-2
CASSPDGHSYGYTF
TGCGCCAGCAGCCCCGATGGGCACAGCTATGGCTACACCTTC
>TRBV4-1|TRBD2|-|TRBJ2-2
CASSPTSGANTGELFF
TGCGCCAGCAGCCCCACTAGCGGAGCGAACACCGGGGAGCTGTTTTTT
>TRBV6-6|TRBD1|-|TRBJ2-7
CASSGQGIIYEQYF
TGTGCCAGCAGCGGACAGGGAATAATCTACGAGCAGTACTTC
>TRBV7-3|TRBD1|-|TRBJ2-6
CASSAQTGTGANVLTF
TGTGCCAGCAGCGCCCAGACAGGGACTGGGGCCAACGTCCTGACTTTC
>TRBV7-2|-|-|TRBJ1-1
CASSRLRGNTEAFF
TGTGCCAGCAGCCGCTTAAGAGGGAACACTGAAGCTTTCTTT
>TRBV13|TRBD2|-|TRBJ2-7
CASCRLAGGVGYEQYF
TGTGCCAGCTGTAGATTAGCGGGAGGAGTTGGCTACGAGCAGTACTTC
>TRBV5-1|TRBD2|-|TRBJ2-1
CASSLEPTTSGYNEQFF
TGCGCCAGCAGCTTGGAGCCGACGACTAGCGGTTACAATGAGCAGTTCTTC
>TRBV4-2|TRBD2|-|TRBJ2-7
CASSQVLAGPYEQYF
TGTGCCAGCAGCCAAGTTCTAGCGGGACCCTACGAGCAGTACTTC
>TRBV5-1|TRBD1|few|TRBJ2-3
CASSLEGTGADTQYF
TGCGCCAGCAGCTTGGAAGGGACAGGGGCAGATACGCAGTATTTT
>TRBV9|-|-|TRBJ1-4
CASSVGRANQEKLFF
TGTGCCAGCAGCGTAGGGAGGGCTAATCAGGAAAAACTGTTTTTT
>TRBV2|-|-|TRBJ1-5
CASRGAADQPQHF
TGTGCCAGCAGGGGGGCGGCGGATCAGCCCCAGCATTTT
>TRBV14|-|few|TRBJ1-1
CASSQNMNTEAFF
TGTGCCAGCAGCCAGAACATGAACACTGAAGCTTTCTTT
>TRBV28|-|-|TRBJ2-1
CASSFVRGRSNNDEQFF
TGTGCCAGCAGTTTTGTTAGGGGACGGTCAAACAACGATGAGCAGTTCTTC
>TRBV29-1|-|-|TRBJ1-1
CSVLPGPEAFF
TGCAGCGTCTTGCCAGGGCCGGAAGCTTTCTTT
>TRBV7-9|-|-|TRBJ2-1
CASSLVGASEQFF
TGTGCCAGCAGCTTAGTTGGCGCTAGTGAGCAGTTCTTC
>TRBV9|-|-|TRBJ2-7
CASSVAGGGGYEQYF
TGTGCCAGCAGCGTAGCTGGCGGAGGGGGGTACGAGCAGTACTTC
>TRBV6-1|TRBD1|once|TRBJ1-1
CASRSGTANTEAFF
TGTGCCAGCAGGTCCGGGACAGCAAACACTGAAGCTTTCTTT
>TRBV4-2|TRBD2|-|TRBJ2-2
CASSRGAGASTGELFF
TGTGCCAGCTCCCGAGGAGCGGGAGCAAGCACCGGGGAGCTGTTTTTT
>TRBV19|TRBD2|-|TRBJ2-3
CASSPGTSGWADTQYF
TGTGCCAGTAGTCCCGGGACTAGCGGGTGGGCAGATACGCAGTATTTT
>TRBV6-5|TRBD1|many|TRBJ1-5
CASSSYRTGTQPQHF
TGTGCCAGCAGTTCCTATCGGACAGGAACTCAGCCCCAGCATTTT
>TRBV7-8|TRBD1|-|TRBJ1-1
CASSTNRGWNTEAFF
TGTGCCAGCAGCACGAACAGGGGGTGGAACACTGAAGCTTTCTTT
>TRBV4-3|-|-|TRBJ2-5
CASSQDTPGETQYF
TGCGCCAGCAGCCAAGACACCCCGGGAGAGACCCAGTACTTC
>TRBV12-2|-|-|TRBJ1-2
CASRLAGVVDRLYGYTF
TGTGCAAGTCGCTTAGCGGGCGTCGTTGACAGACTCTACGGCTACACCTTC
>TRBV7-2|TRBD2|-|TRBJ2-3
CASSLALAGVADTQYF
TGTGCCAGCAGCTTAGCCCTAGCGGGAGTAGCAGATACGCAGTATTTT
>TRBV28|TRBD2|-|TRBJ2-2
CASSLMGLAGGRPGELFF
TGTGCCAGCAGTTTGATGGGACTAGCGGGAGGGCGTCCCGGGGAGCTGTTTTTT
>TRBV13|TRBD1|once|TRBJ2-3
CASSSDRVPDTQYF
TGTGCCAGCAGCTCGGACAGGGTCCCAGATACGCAGTATTTT
>TRBV11-2|-|-|TRBJ1-1
CASSSGPWNTEAFF
TGTGCCAGCAGCTCGGGACCCTGGAACACTGAAGCTTTCTTT
>TRBV25-1|TRBD2|-|TRBJ2-3
CASSLLAGGPSTDTQYF
TGTGCCAGCAGTCTCCTAGCGGGAGGGCCCTCGACAGATACGCAGTATTTT
>TRBV5-6|-|-|TRBJ2-5
CASSFQETQYF
TGTGCCAGCAGCTTCCAAGAGACCCAGTACTTC
>TRBV6-5|-|-|TRBJ1-1
CASSSVLTANTEAFF
TGTGCCAGCAGTTCTGTCCTGACAGCGAACACTGAAGCTTTCTTT
>TRBV7-2|TRBD2|-|TRBJ2-3
CASSLAVHGAGVGVDTQYF
TGTGCCAGCAGCTTAGCAGTTCACGGAGCGGGAGTTGGAGTAGATACGCAGTATTTT
>TRBV5-5|TRBD1|-|TRBJ1-1
CASKSGQGYTEAFF
TGTGCCAGCAAATCCGGACAGGGCTACACTGAAGCTTTCTTT
>TRBV9|TRBD1|-|TRBJ1-2
CASGRQGHYGYTF
TGTGCCAGCGGCCGACAGGGTCACTATGGCTACACCTTC